The T cell receptor (beta chain) under discussion was sequenced for a study of T cells in tumors after PD-1 blockade. The method was immunoSEQ multiplex PCR; TCRdb's version includes in-frame clones alone and lacks a portion of them. The sample has about 59,000 clones; over 75% are singletons. The J segment lost 0 bases and the V segment lost 4 bases, leaving 3 bases of the junction unmatched. This CDR3 has 15 amino acids. Germline-derived CDR1 and CDR2 are LGHDT and YNNKEL (reference sequence). This receptor was identified in a human donor with basal cell carcinoma. Sequences were derived from PBMCs, sampled before anti-PD-1 treatment. This chain joins TRBV3-1 (or the pseudogene TRBV3-2) and TRBJ2-5; TRBD2 agrees at 9 bases. Here the CDR3 reads CASSPGTSNQETQYF. For the CDR3, the DNA is TGTGCCAGCAGCCCCGGGACTAGCAACCAAGAGACCCAGTACTTC.